This T cell receptor beta chain appears in the sequencing data of a study of blood T cell repertoires in COVID-19. Whole-study context: Donors in the United States, Italy and Spain gave samples during acute or convalescent COVID-19. The analysed material was cDNA or gDNA that came from T cells, B-cell-depleted T cells, or PBMCs.

Per the study methods: It was from reference gene primer amplification that nucleated cell counts were estimated. The method was immunoSEQ multiplex PCR; TCRdb's version includes in-frame clones alone and lacks a portion of them. The V and J calls and the clone size are those of that table, but D and trimming were determined from the DNA. The data contain approximately 70,000 clones, about 91% of them singletons. Losses at the gene ends were 5 bases for V and 4 bases for J; bases not matched to a gene: 9. The germline CDR1 and CDR2 sequences are SGHNT and YENEEA. The CDR3 sequence is 17 residues long.

This TCR derives from a human donor with active COVID-19. The donor label of this sample is uncertain. The genes are TRBV11-3 and TRBJ2-1, with 12 bases aligning to TRBD2. Sample: peripheral blood. Here the CDR3 DNA reads TGTGCCAGCAGCCCGAGACTAGCGGGAGTTTCTTACAATGAGCAGTTCTTC. Translated: CASSPRLAGVSYNEQFF.